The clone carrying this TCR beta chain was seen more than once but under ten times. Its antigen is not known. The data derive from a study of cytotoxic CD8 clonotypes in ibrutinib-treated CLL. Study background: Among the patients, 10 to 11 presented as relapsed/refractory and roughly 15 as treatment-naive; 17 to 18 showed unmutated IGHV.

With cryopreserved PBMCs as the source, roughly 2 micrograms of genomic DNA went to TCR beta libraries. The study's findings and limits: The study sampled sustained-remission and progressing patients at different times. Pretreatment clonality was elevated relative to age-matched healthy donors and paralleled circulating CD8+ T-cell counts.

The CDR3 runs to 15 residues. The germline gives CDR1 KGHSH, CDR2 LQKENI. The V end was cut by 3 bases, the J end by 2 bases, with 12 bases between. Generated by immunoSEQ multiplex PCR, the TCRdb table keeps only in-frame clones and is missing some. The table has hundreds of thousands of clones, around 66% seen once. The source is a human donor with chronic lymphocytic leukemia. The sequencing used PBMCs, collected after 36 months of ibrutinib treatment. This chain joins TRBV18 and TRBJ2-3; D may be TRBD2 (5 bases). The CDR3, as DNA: TGTGCCAGCTCACCGGCAGGAGGCTACACAGATACGCAGTATTTT. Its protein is CASSPAGGYTDTQYF. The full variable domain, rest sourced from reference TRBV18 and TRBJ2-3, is NAGVMQNPRHLVRRRGQEARLRCSPMKGHSHVYWYRQLPEEGLKFMVYLQKENIIDESGMPKERFSAEFPKEGPSILRIQQVVRGDSAAYFCASSPAGGYTDTQYFGPGTRLTVL.